This is a list of T cell receptor beta chains from one sample in a study of shared clonotypes between healthy human individuals. The repertoire was sequenced with immunoSEQ multiplex PCR; TCRdb's copy has only in-frame clones and lacks some. The data show approximately 350,000 clones, with less than 85% seen just once and around a tenth held by the top ten. Sample: memory CD4+ T cells sorted from blood. The receptors shown here come from a man aged 25-40 years in good health. The CDR3 runs from the conserved cysteine through the conserved F or W. The order of the fields is clone size, V gene, J gene, D gene, CDR3 protein, CDR3 DNA. A D gene is named only where the DNA matches it firmly. A row's size may be missing; if present it is once, few, many or a size class.

size: -; V: TRBV11-3; J: TRBJ2-1; D: TRBD2; CDR3: CASSLDLTSFPFF; DNA: TGTGCCAGCAGCTTAGACTTGACTAGCTTCCCGTTCTTC
size: once; V: TRBV10-3; J: TRBJ2-7; D: TRBD2; CDR3: CAISGLANYEQYF; DNA: TGTGCCATCAGCGGACTAGCTAATTACGAGCAGTACTTC
size: -; V: TRBV2; J: TRBJ1-5; D: TRBD1; CDR3: CASSEERQGGQPQHF; DNA: TGTGCCAGCAGTGAAGAACGACAGGGCGGACAGCCCCAGCATTTT
size: -; V: TRBV27; J: TRBJ1-5; D: -; CDR3: CASSLNRDGAQHF; DNA: TGTGCCAGCAGTTTAAACCGCGACGGGGCCCAGCATTTT
size: -; V: TRBV23-1; J: TRBJ1-5; D: -; CDR3: CASAATDRKGSFDQPQHF; DNA: TGCGCCAGCGCCGCAACTGATCGGAAAGGGAGTTTCGATCAGCCCCAGCATTTT
size: -; V: TRBV5-1; J: TRBJ2-5; D: TRBD1; CDR3: CASSGQGETQYF; DNA: TGCGCCAGCAGCGGACAGGGAGAGACCCAGTACTTC
size: -; V: TRBV5-1; J: TRBJ2-1; D: -; CDR3: CASSLSGWGIGEQFF; DNA: TGCGCCAGCAGCTTAAGCGGGTGGGGGATAGGCGAGCAGTTCTTC
size: -; V: TRBV29-1; J: TRBJ1-2; D: -; CDR3: CSVLGQGGYTF; DNA: TGCAGCGTTTTAGGTCAGGGTGGCTACACCTTC
size: -; V: TRBV28; J: TRBJ1-2; D: TRBD1; CDR3: CASRQGVRGYTF; DNA: TGTGCCAGCAGACAGGGGGTCAGGGGCTACACCTTC
size: once; V: TRBV19; J: TRBJ1-2; D: -; CDR3: CASSLSDRSGYTF; DNA: TGTGCCAGTAGTTTATCGGATCGTAGTGGCTACACCTTC
size: -; V: TRBV29-1; J: TRBJ2-7; D: -; CDR3: CSVVLGAKSSYEQYF; DNA: TGCAGCGTTGTCCTGGGGGCCAAAAGCTCCTACGAGCAGTACTTC
size: -; V: TRBV7-9; J: TRBJ2-7; D: -; CDR3: CASRTVGYEQYF; DNA: TGTGCCAGCCGTACTGTGGGCTACGAGCAGTACTTC
size: -; V: TRBV20-1; J: TRBJ2-1; D: -; CDR3: CSALSWNEQFF; DNA: TGCAGTGCTCTCTCCTGGAATGAGCAGTTCTTC
size: -; V: TRBV7-2; J: TRBJ2-7; D: -; CDR3: CASSLERLAIYEQYF; DNA: TGTGCCAGCAGCTTAGAACGTCTAGCCATCTACGAGCAGTACTTC
size: few; V: TRBV7-3; J: TRBJ1-4; D: -; CDR3: CASSSNAGTNEKLFF; DNA: TGTGCCAGCAGCTCCAACGCCGGGACTAATGAAAAACTGTTTTTT
size: -; V: TRBV7-2; J: TRBJ2-5; D: TRBD1; CDR3: CASSYRGETQYF; DNA: TGTGCCAGCAGCTACAGGGGAGAGACCCAGTACTTC
size: -; V: TRBV15; J: TRBJ2-7; D: TRBD1; CDR3: CATSRDKGQASYEQYF; DNA: TGTGCCACCAGCAGAGATAAAGGACAGGCGAGCTACGAGCAGTACTTC
size: -; V: TRBV5-1; J: TRBJ1-5; D: TRBD1; CDR3: CASSVGTGYNQPQHF; DNA: TGCGCCAGCAGCGTCGGGACAGGATACAATCAGCCCCAGCATTTT
size: once; V: TRBV5-5; J: TRBJ1-1; D: -; CDR3: CASSLGSVPSTEAFF; DNA: TGTGCCAGCAGCTTGGGATCGGTCCCTTCCACTGAAGCTTTCTTT
size: once; V: TRBV5-1; J: TRBJ2-7; D: TRBD2; CDR3: CASSRGTSGSTLYEQYF; DNA: TGCGCCAGCAGCCGTGGGACTAGCGGGAGTACCCTCTACGAGCAGTACTTC
size: -; V: TRBV28; J: TRBJ2-7; D: -; CDR3: CASSNQGGPYEQYF; DNA: TGTGCCAGCAGTAACCAGGGGGGCCCCTACGAGCAGTACTTC
size: -; V: TRBV11-2; J: TRBJ2-1; D: -; CDR3: CASSLVPRGEQFF; DNA: TGTGCCAGCAGCTTAGTACCGAGGGGTGAGCAGTTCTTC
size: -; V: TRBV27; J: TRBJ2-2; D: TRBD1; CDR3: CASSFTDRAGELFF; DNA: TGTGCCAGCAGCTTCACCGACAGGGCCGGGGAGCTGTTTTTT
size: -; V: TRBV30; J: TRBJ1-1; D: TRBD1; CDR3: CAWGQGLTEAFF; DNA: TGTGCCTGGGGACAGGGTCTTACTGAAGCTTTCTTT
size: once; V: TRBV14; J: TRBJ2-3; D: -; CDR3: CASSQLRSTDTQYF; DNA: TGTGCCAGCAGCCAACTAAGGAGCACAGATACGCAGTATTTT
size: -; V: TRBV5-1; J: TRBJ2-2; D: -; CDR3: CASSLGPSTGELFF; DNA: TGCGCCAGCAGCTTGGGCCCTTCCACCGGGGAGCTGTTTTTT
size: many; V: TRBV18; J: TRBJ2-5; D: -; CDR3: CASSPTLQETQYF; DNA: TGTGCCAGCTCACCCACCTTACAAGAGACCCAGTACTTC
size: few; V: TRBV7-9; J: TRBJ2-7; D: -; CDR3: CASRTTGLGEQYF; DNA: TGTGCCAGCAGGACGACAGGTTTGGGCGAGCAGTACTTC
size: -; V: TRBV19; J: TRBJ2-7; D: -; CDR3: CASSPGTISYEQYF; DNA: TGTGCCAGTAGTCCCGGGACAATTTCCTACGAGCAGTACTTC
size: few; V: TRBV14; J: TRBJ2-2; D: -; CDR3: CASSHFFGLNTGELFF; DNA: TGTGCCAGCAGCCATTTTTTCGGCCTGAACACCGGGGAGCTGTTTTTT
size: -; V: TRBV25-1; J: TRBJ2-7; D: -; CDR3: CASSEASVLREQYF; DNA: TGTGCCAGCAGTGAGGCTAGCGTTTTGAGAGAGCAGTACTTC
size: -; V: TRBV5-8; J: TRBJ2-2; D: -; CDR3: CASSWEIARYTGELFF; DNA: TGTGCCAGCAGCTGGGAGATAGCGCGGTACACCGGGGAGCTGTTTTTT